This TCR beta chain originates from a study of blood T cell repertoires in COVID-19. Looking at the study overall: COVID-19 samples, acute and convalescent, were from the United States, Italy and Spain. The analysed material was cDNA or gDNA that came from T cells, B-cell-depleted T cells, or PBMCs.

This CDR3 has 13 amino acids. V was cut by 6 bases and J by 5 bases, with 13 bases left in between. Methods used by the authors: It was from reference gene primer amplification that nucleated cell counts were estimated. Method: immunoSEQ multiplex PCR; TCRdb's copy keeps in-frame clones and lacks some. V and J calls and clone size come straight from that table; D and trimming were deduced from the DNA. There are roughly 130,000 clones in the sample; roughly nine tenths occur only once, and approximately 3.7% lies in the top ten. The chain recombines TRBV12-3 or TRBV12-4 with TRBJ1-1; TRBD1 is a possible D gene (5 bases). What was sequenced was peripheral blood. This receptor was obtained from a man aged 45-60 years with active COVID-19. CDR3 DNA: TGTGCCAGCAGCCGCCCAGGGTCTACTGAAGCTTTCTTT. Protein: CASSRPGSTEAFF.